This TCR beta chain is drawn from a study of metastatic and nonmetastatic thyroid tumors. Across the study: Comparative analysis of repertoires was undertaken across blood and tumor or nodule tissue obtained from malignant and benign thyroid patients.

Concerning this clone: Its antigen is undetermined.

V lost 0 bases, J lost 0 bases, and 2 bases lay in between. This CDR3 spans 13 amino acids. CDR1 is MNHEY, CDR2 SMNVEV, per germline (reference sequence). Per the original methods: Built for papillary thyroid cancer, a distant-metastasis classifier drew on CDR3 differences across clinicopathological groups. TCRdb re-analyzed the PCR reads through MiXCR. The V and J calls and clone size are TCRdb's, not the authors'. In the table there are fewer than 8,500 clones, 15% to 20% of which are singletons. Thyroid surgery took place with no prior treatment in any patient. Study conclusions and caveats: The reported finding was significantly higher TCR beta diversity in malignant thyroid tumors relative to benign nodules, in blood and tumor.

This TCR was sampled from a male donor with papillary thyroid cancer or a benign thyroid nodule (not recorded which). Some clones in this sample may be carry-over from other donors' samples. The sequencing sample was made of adjacent normal tissue. The rearrangement joins TRBV27 to TRBJ1-1; D is unclear. In DNA, the CDR3 is TGTGCCAGCAGTTTATCCCTGAACACTGAAGCTTTCTTT. Its translation: CASSLSLNTEAFF.